The following is a T cell receptor beta chain sequence with its context. Its antigen is not known. This sample was included in a study of CD4 T cells in relation to SARS-CoV-2 and coronaviruses. About the research overall: TCR beta CDR3s were sequenced after roughly ten-day antigen culture of PBMCs. The HLA restriction of the shared crossreactive spike epitopes was mapped.

Notes on the study in general: This crossreactivity analysis covered spike protein alone, no other viral proteins.

CD4+ T cells from unexposed donors were obtained before the COVID-19 pandemic (2011-2018). Isolation of CD4+ T cells took place after about 9 days in culture. Each well had about 2.2 million PBMCs in approximately 5.2% human AB serum with IL-2. Only in-frame clones appear in the TCRdb table, and some are missing; sequencing was by immunoSEQ multiplex PCR. The sample includes roughly 20,000 clones, about 80% of them seen just once. The CDR3 loop spans 11 amino acids. CDR1 is ENHRY, CDR2 SYGVKD, per germline. Between the trimmed V and J ends, which lost 8 bases and 4 bases, there was a span of 8 bases. J is TRBJ1-1 and V is TRBV10-3; D ambiguous. This TCR came from a human donor in good health. What was sequenced was CD4+ T cells from PBMCs, cultured in vitro. The CDR3 here is CAISEGTEAFF. The CDR3 bases are TGTGCCATCTCTGAAGGCACTGAAGCTTTCTTT.